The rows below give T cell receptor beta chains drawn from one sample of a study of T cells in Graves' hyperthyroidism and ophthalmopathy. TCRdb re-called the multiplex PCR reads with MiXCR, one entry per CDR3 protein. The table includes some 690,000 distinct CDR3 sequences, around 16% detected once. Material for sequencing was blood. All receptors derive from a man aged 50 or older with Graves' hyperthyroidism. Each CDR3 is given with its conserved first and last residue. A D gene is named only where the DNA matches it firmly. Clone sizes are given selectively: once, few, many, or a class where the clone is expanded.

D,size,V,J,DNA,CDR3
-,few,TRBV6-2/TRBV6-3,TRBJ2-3,TGTGCCAGTGGGACCGATACGCAGTATTTT,CASGTDTQYF
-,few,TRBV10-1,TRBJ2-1,TGCGCCAGCATGGGACGGGGGATCGAGCAGTTCTTC,CASMGRGIEQFF
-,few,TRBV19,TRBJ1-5,TGTGCCAGTAGTACGTCAGGGATCTGGAATCAGCCCCAGCATTTT,CASSTSGIWNQPQHF
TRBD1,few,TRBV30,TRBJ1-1,TGTGCCTGGAGTGTGGGACAGGGGAGGGGCACTGAAGCTTTCTTT,CAWSVGQGRGTEAFF
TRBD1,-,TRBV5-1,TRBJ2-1,TGCGCCAGCAGCGGGACAGATTGGTACAATGAGCAGTTCTTC,CASSGTDWYNEQFF
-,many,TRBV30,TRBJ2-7,TGTGCCTGGAGTGTGGTCTACGAGCAGTACTTC,CAWSVVYEQYF
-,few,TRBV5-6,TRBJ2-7,TGTGCCAGCGGCTTTGGGTCCTCCTACGAGCAGTACTTC,CASGFGSSYEQYF
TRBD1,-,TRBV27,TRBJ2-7,TGTGCCAGCAGTTTACGGGACAGGGGTTTCTCCTACGAGCAGTACTTC,CASSLRDRGFSYEQYF
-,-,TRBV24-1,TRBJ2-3,TGTGCCACCAGTGACTTCGGCCAGGGCCCCAAGGCAGATACGCAGTATTTT,CATSDFGQGPKADTQYF
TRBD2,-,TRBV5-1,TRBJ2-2,TGCGCCAGCAGCTTGGAGTCGGGGGCGACTAGCGGGAGGAACACCGGGGAGCTGTTTTTT,CASSLESGATSGRNTGELFF
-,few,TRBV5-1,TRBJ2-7,TGCGCCAGCAGCTTCGCCAATCCTTTACTGGAGCAGTACTTC,CASSFANPLLEQYF
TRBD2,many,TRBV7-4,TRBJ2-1,TGTGCCAGCAGCTTGGCGGGAGGGCCCTCTGAGCAGTTCTTC,CASSLAGGPSEQFF
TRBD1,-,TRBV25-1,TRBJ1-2,TGTGCCAGCAGTGAAGAACAGGGGGCCAACTATGGCTACACCTTC,CASSEEQGANYGYTF
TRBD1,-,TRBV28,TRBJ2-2,TGTGCCAGTTCGGGACAGGATGCGAACACCGGGGAGCTGTTTTTT,CASSGQDANTGELFF
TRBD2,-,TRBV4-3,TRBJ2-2,TGCGCCAGCAGCCAAGATGCCAGTGGTCTAGCGGGAGTAACCGGGGAGCTGTTTTTT,CASSQDASGLAGVTGELFF
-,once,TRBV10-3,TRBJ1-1,TGTGCCATCAGGGAAGGGGGGGAGGTGGCGAACACTGAAGCTTTCTTT,CAIREGGEVANTEAFF
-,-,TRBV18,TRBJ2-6,TGTGCCAGCTCAGTAGAACGTGGGGCCAACGTCCTGACTTTC,CASSVERGANVLTF
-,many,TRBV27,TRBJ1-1,TGTGCCAGCAGTTTTTTGGGTGGGACTGAAGCTTTCTTT,CASSFLGGTEAFF
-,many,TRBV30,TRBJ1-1,TGTGCCTGGAGTGTACTTCAGAAGAGCACTGAAGCTTTCTTT,CAWSVLQKSTEAFF
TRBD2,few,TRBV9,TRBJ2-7,TGTGCCAGCAGCCCCTGGGACGGGACTAGCGGGACCGAGCAGTACTTC,CASSPWDGTSGTEQYF
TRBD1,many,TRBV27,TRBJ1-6,TGTGCCAGCAGTAGGGAGGGGGCAACCTATAATTCACCCCTCCACTTT,CASSREGATYNSPLHF
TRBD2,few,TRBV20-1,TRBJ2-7,TGCAGTGCTAGGGCGGGGACTATAGGCGAGCAGTACTTC,CSARAGTIGEQYF
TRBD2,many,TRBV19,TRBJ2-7,TGTGCCAGTAGAACTAGCGGAGGAGGCTCCTACGAGCAGTACTTC,CASRTSGGGSYEQYF
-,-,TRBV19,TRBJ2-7,TGTGCCAGTAGTAATGGGGAATCCTACGAGCAGTACTTC,CASSNGESYEQYF
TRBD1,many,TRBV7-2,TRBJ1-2,TGTGCCAGCAGCCTGAACAGGGGGCACTATGGCTACACCTTC,CASSLNRGHYGYTF
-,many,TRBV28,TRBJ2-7,TGTGCCAGTGCAAATCCGGCAGAGCAGTACTTC,CASANPAEQYF
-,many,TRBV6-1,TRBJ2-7,TGTGCCAGCAGGGACTGGGACTACGAGCAGTACTTC,CASRDWDYEQYF
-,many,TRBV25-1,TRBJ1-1,TGTGCCAGCAGTGAAGTTGGAACAGGTCGAAACACTGAAGCTTTCTTT,CASSEVGTGRNTEAFF
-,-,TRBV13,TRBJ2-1,TGTGCCAGCAGCTACGGACTCGGTGAGCAGTTCTTC,CASSYGLGEQFF
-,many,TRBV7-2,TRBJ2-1,TGTGCCAGCAGCACGTTGGGCTCATACAATGAGCAGTTCTTC,CASSTLGSYNEQFF
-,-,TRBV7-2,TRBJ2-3,TGTGCCAGCAGCTCCCGCCGGGCTAGCACAGATACGCAGTATTTT,CASSSRRASTDTQYF
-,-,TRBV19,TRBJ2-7,TGTGCCAGTAGTATCGTAGTAGGGACCGACTTGAGCTCCTACGAGCAGTACTTC,CASSIVVGTDLSSYEQYF
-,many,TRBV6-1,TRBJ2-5,TGTGCCAGCAGCACCCTTACGATGAGGGCAGACCAAGAGACCCAGTACTTC,CASSTLTMRADQETQYF
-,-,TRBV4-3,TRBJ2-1,TGCGCCAGCAGCCAAGATCTGGGCGGGATGACCTACAATGAGCAGTTCTTC,CASSQDLGGMTYNEQFF